The 4 T cell receptor beta chains reported below all come from one sample, sequenced in a study of technical replicates of blood from a handful of donors. Method: immunoSEQ multiplex PCR; TCRdb's copy keeps in-frame clones and lacks some. The data show about 69,000 clones, approximately 89% seen once. The sample consisted of PBMCs. These receptors all stem from a human donor in good health. Some clones in this sample may be carry-over from other donors' samples.

The rearrangement uses TRBV27 and TRBJ2-5; TRBD2 aligns across 9 bases. There are 14 residues in the CDR3. The junction had 4 bases not matched to a gene; V was cut back by 8 bases and J by 0 bases. In germline, CDR1 is MNHEY, CDR2 SMNVEV (reference sequence). The CDR3 DNA reads as TGTGCCAGCGCCCTAGCGGGGCACCAAGAGACCCAGTACTTC. The encoded protein is CASALAGHQETQYF.

The rearrangement uses TRBV10-3 and TRBJ2-3, with 10 bases aligning to TRBD2. This CDR3 region has 18 residues. Germline-derived CDR1 and CDR2 are ENHRY and SYGVKD. V was pared by 7 bases and J by 5 bases, with 18 bases of the junction left unmatched. The CDR3 loop reads CAITTRGVLAGEGDTQYF. CDR3 DNA: TGTGCCATCACTACCCGAGGAGTGCTAGCGGGGGAAGGAGATACGCAGTATTTT.

The chain couples TRBV30 to TRBJ1-5; D perhaps matches TRBD1 (6 bases). The CDR3 is 13 residues long. Germline V gene lookup returns CDR1 GTSNPN and CDR2 SVGIG (reference sequence). The V end was cut by 2 bases, the J end by 6 bases, with 11 bases between. CDR3 DNA: TGTGCCTGGAGTAAACAGGGTAGTCAGCCCCAGCATTTT. Translated: CAWSKQGSQPQHF.

This sequence joins TRBV4-3 and TRBJ2-1, with D perhaps TRBD2 (6 bases). This CDR3 spans 16 amino acids. Germline V CDR1 and CDR2: LGHNA, YSLEER. The ends were cut back, 0 bases at V and 12 bases at J, with 21 bases in the middle. In DNA form, the CDR3 reads TGCGCCAGCAGCCAAGAGTCTTTAGCGGCGTCGGTCGGGCAGTTCTTC. This encodes CASSQESLAASVGQFF.